Listed here are 28 T cell receptor beta chains from one sample, sequenced in a study of tumor T cells in aggressive B-cell lymphoma. The protocol was immunoSEQ multiplex PCR, while the TCRdb copy is restricted to in-frame clones and leaves out a portion. Of about 7,900 clones in the sample, around four fifths were seen once. The sequencing input was tumor tissue. These receptor sequences come from an adult with diffuse large B cell lymphoma.

The rearrangement joins TRBV27 to TRBJ2-1, with TRBD1 matching 10 bases. There are 15 residues in the CDR3. Germline trimming cut 1 base from V and 9 bases from J; bases unmatched to any gene: 6. Looked up from germline, CDR1 is MNHEY and CDR2 is SMNVEV (reference sequence). CDR3 sequence (DNA): TGTGCCAGCAGTTTATGGGGGACAGGGGCCAGTGAGCAGTTCTTC. Translating gives CASSLWGTGASEQFF.

The chain carries TRBV29-1 and TRBJ2-1, with D unresolved. This CDR3 contains 15 residues. V lost 3 bases and J 0 bases, leaving 12 bases between the germline ends. The V gene's germline CDR1 is SQVTM and CDR2 ANQGSEA. The CDR3 nucleotides are TGCAGCGTTGAGGGTGGTAGCTACTCCTACAATGAGCAGTTCTTC. Its translation: CSVEGGSYSYNEQFF.

The V call is TRBV27, the J call TRBJ1-2, with 9 bases identical to TRBD1. V gave up 5 bases and J gave up 7 bases; unmatched junction bases: 8. The germline V gene encodes CDR1 MNHEY and CDR2 SMNVEV (reference sequence). The CDR3 has 14 amino acids. The CDR3 here is CASSPQTGGGGYTF. In DNA, the CDR3 is TGTGCCAGCAGTCCCCAGACAGGGGGGGGTGGCTACACCTTC.

The count of this clone is one. The chain uses TRBV27 and TRBJ2-1; tentative D call: TRBD2 (5 bases). CDR1 MNHEY and CDR2 SMNVEV come from the germline V gene (reference sequence). CDR3 size: 19 residues. Trimming shortened V by 7 bases and J by 0 bases, and 25 bases separated the two germline ends. CDR3 residues: CASITTRGYGGGSYNEQFF. In nucleotides, the CDR3 is TGTGCCAGCATTACGACCCGGGGTTATGGCGGAGGCTCCTACAATGAGCAGTTCTTC.

The rearrangement uses TRBV13 and TRBJ2-2, with D possibly TRBD1 on 5 matching bases. The CDR3 has 16 residues. The V end was cut by 6 bases, the J end by 10 bases, with 24 bases between. Germline V gene lookup returns CDR1 PRHDT and CDR2 FYEKMQ (reference sequence). CDR3 amino acids: CASSYSSGPGNEELFF. DNA of the CDR3: TGTGCCAGCAGTTACTCATCGGGCCCAGGGAACGAGGAGCTGTTTTTT.

Concerning this clone itself: The junction differs from germline at one of its ends, possibly a read error. This chain uses TRBV27 with TRBJ1-2; 8 bases are a match to TRBD1. Looked up from germline, CDR1 is MNHEY and CDR2 is SMNVEV (reference sequence). CDR3 size: 14 residues. DNA of the CDR3: TGTGCCAGCAGTCCGACAGGGGAATGGTATGACTACACCTTC. Amino acid sequence: CASSPTGEWYDYTF.

This chain uses TRBV7-2 with TRBJ2-7; 9 nucleotides align to TRBD1. With V trimmed by 3 bases and J by 5 bases, 8 bases remained unmatched. The CDR3 loop spans 15 amino acids. The germline gives CDR1 SGHTA, CDR2 FQGNSA. The CDR3 protein is CASSLTTGGLHEQYF. DNA for the CDR3: TGTGCCAGCAGCTTGACAACAGGGGGCCTACACGAGCAGTACTTC.

V usage is TRBV29-1 and J usage is TRBJ2-3; TRBD2 agrees at 11 bases. Germline CDR1 reads SQVTM; CDR2 reads ANQGSEA. CDR3 size: 17 residues. Trimming at V came to 0 bases and at J to 0 bases, leaving 5 bases not matched to a gene. The CDR3 DNA sequence: TGCAGCGTTGAAGAGTGGGTAGCGGGAGGGAGCACAGATACGCAGTATTTT. As protein: CSVEEWVAGGSTDTQYF.

V is TRBV5-5 and J is TRBJ1-5; the D is unclear. The CDR3 covers 15 residues. V dropped 2 bases and J dropped 0 bases, with 9 bases sitting between them. Looked up from germline, CDR1 is SGHKS and CDR2 is YYEKEE (reference sequence). CDR3 nucleotides: TGTGCCAGCAGCTTTGGCAGTTATAGCAATCAGCCCCAGCATTTT. This codes for CASSFGSYSNQPQHF.

This chain links TRBV5-4 with TRBJ1-1; 7 bases match TRBD1. Germline loops: CDR1 SGHNT, CDR2 YYREEE (reference sequence). V lost 3 bases to trimming and J lost 5 bases; unmatched junction nucleotides: 7. CDR3 length equals 14 residues. CDR3 amino acids: CASSSGQRGTEAFF. CDR3 bases: TGTGCCAGCAGCTCGGGACAGCGAGGGACTGAAGCTTTCTTT.

This rearrangement joins TRBV18 to TRBJ2-7; 8 bases fit TRBD1. V was pared by 3 bases and J by 0 bases, with 4 bases of the junction left unmatched. The CDR3 covers 15 residues. Per germline, CDR1 KGHSH and CDR2 LQKENI. For the CDR3, the DNA is TGTGCCAGCTCACCGGGGACAGGCTACTCCTACGAGCAGTACTTC. As protein: CASSPGTGYSYEQYF.

This clone was found once. The V and J genes are TRBV6-5 and TRBJ2-5, with 7 positions matching TRBD1. V trimming: 5 bases; J trimming: 5 bases; junction bases outside the gene matches: 11. The germline gives CDR1 MNHEY, CDR2 SVGAGI. The length of the CDR3 is 15 residues. CDR3: CASSPYQGTEETQYF. CDR3 nucleotide sequence: TGTGCCAGCAGTCCCTACCAAGGGACAGAGGAGACCCAGTACTTC.

Only one count was recorded for this clone. The chain carries TRBV6-5 and TRBJ2-6; D unresolved. This CDR3 contains 16 residues. Trimming removed 4 bases at V and 0 bases at J, with 10 bases between. CDR1 MNHEY and CDR2 SVGAGI come from the germline V gene. The CDR3 sequence is CASSLESGSGANVLTF. In DNA, the CDR3 is TGTGCCAGCAGTTTAGAGTCGGGCTCTGGGGCCAACGTCCTGACTTTC.

The CDR3 nucleotides read TGTGCCAGCAGCTTAGACAGGGGGCCCTACAATGAGCAGTTCTTC. Residues: CASSLDRGPYNEQFF. The genes are TRBV7-2 and TRBJ2-1; TRBD1 matches 9 bases. This CDR3 has 15 amino acids. CDR1 and CDR2 (germline): SGHTA, FQGNSA. V lost 1 base, J lost 2 bases, and 0 bases stayed unmatched.

The V call is TRBV12-1, the J call TRBJ2-2; TRBD2, the D gene given by the table, was not confirmed from the DNA. TRBV12-1 is reported as a pseudogene. This CDR3 spans 15 amino acids. The CDR3 here is CASSFLAGGTGELFF. The CDR3, as DNA: TGTGCCAGCAGCTTTCTAGCGGGAGGCACCGGGGAGCTGTTTTTT.

This clone appeared once. The chain recombines TRBV18 with TRBJ2-1, with 10 nucleotides matching TRBD1. This CDR3 has 18 amino acids. Losses at the gene ends were 3 bases for V and 1 base for J; bases not matched to a gene: 9. From germline, CDR1 is KGHSH and CDR2 LQKENI. In DNA form, the CDR3 reads TGTGCCAGCTCACCTAAAGCCCCGGGACAGGGGTCCTACAATGAGCAGTTCTTC. It specifies CASSPKAPGQGSYNEQFF. The full variable domain, in which reference TRBV18 and TRBJ2-1 provide the parts outside the CDR3, is NAGVMQNPRHLVRRRGQEARLRCSPMKGHSHVYWYRQLPEEGLKFMVYLQKENIIDESGMPKERFSAEFPKEGPSILRIQQVVRGDSAAYFCASSPKAPGQGSYNEQFFGPGTRLTVL.

The J gene is TRBJ1-5, the V gene TRBV30; D is perhaps TRBD1 (6 bases). Germline values: CDR1 GTSNPN, CDR2 SVGIG (reference sequence). This CDR3 spans 15 amino acids. The V and J ends lost 0 bases and 2 bases respectively, with 11 bases between them. The CDR3 bases are TGTGCCTGGAGTGTACCCAGGGGCGGCAATCAGCCCCAGCATTTT. Protein product: CAWSVPRGGNQPQHF.

The chain couples TRBV18 to TRBJ1-1; D is unresolved. The CDR3 is 15 residues long. V was shortened by 2 bases and J by 2 bases, with 12 bases between the two germline ends. Germline CDR1 and CDR2: KGHSH and LQKENI. DNA of the CDR3: TGTGCCAGCTCACCATTAGCGACACACAACACTGAAGCTTTCTTT. Its translation: CASSPLATHNTEAFF.

This clone was seen once. The V gene is TRBV5-4, the J gene TRBJ2-7, with 8 bases aligning to TRBD2. Germline V gene data show CDR1 as SGHNT and CDR2 as YYREEE (reference sequence). The CDR3 is 14 amino acids. Trimming at V came to 10 bases and at J to 2 bases, leaving 11 bases not matched to a gene. CDR3 DNA sequence: TGTGCCCCTCCCCTGGCGGGAGGACCCTACGAGCAGTACTTC. Its translation is CAPPLAGGPYEQYF.

CDR3 region: CSVGLNEQYF. CDR3 coding DNA: TGCAGCGTTGGACTTAACGAGCAGTACTTC. The gene calls are TRBV29-1 and TRBJ2-7; D gene ambiguous. CDR3 length equals 10 residues. Per germline, CDR1 SQVTM and CDR2 ANQGSEA. Trimming removed 4 bases from V and 5 bases from J, with 6 bases in between.

This chain joins TRBV19 and TRBJ1-4, with 7 bases aligning to TRBD1. Unmatched junction bases numbered 8, after V lost 5 bases and J lost 8 bases. The germline CDR1 and CDR2 sequences are LNHDA and SQIVND (reference sequence). This CDR3 is built from 14 residues. The CDR3 coding sequence is TGTGCCAGTAGTGTGGGACAGAGGCAAGAAAAACTGTTTTTT. This sequence encodes CASSVGQRQEKLFF.

This clone was observed a single time. The chain couples TRBV6-4 to TRBJ1-1, with TRBD1 matching over 9 bases. Germline V CDR1 and CDR2: MRHNA, SNTAGT. V trimming: 10 bases; J trimming: 0 bases; junction bases outside the gene matches: 3. The CDR3 loop spans 13 amino acids. CDR3 protein: CATRQGVNTEAFF. CDR3 nucleotides: TGTGCCACCAGACAGGGGGTGAACACTGAAGCTTTCTTT.

The rearrangement uses TRBV5-4 and TRBJ2-7; TRBD2 aligns across 13 bases. The CDR3 runs to 17 residues. Germline-derived CDR1 and CDR2 are SGHNT and YYREEE (reference sequence). V trimming: 4 bases; J trimming: 6 bases; junction bases outside the gene matches: 13. CDR3 bases: TGTGCCAGCAGCCGAACCATTACTAGCGGGAGGGCTTTCGAGCAGTACTTC. It translates to CASSRTITSGRAFEQYF.

V and J are TRBV2 and TRBJ2-1; 8 bases map to TRBD2. V shed 6 bases and J 4 bases; nucleotides not matched to a gene: 5. CDR3 length equals 14 residues. Germline CDR1 and CDR2: SNHLY and FYNNEI. The CDR3 loop reads CASRGLGVYNEQFF. The CDR3 DNA reads TGTGCCAGCAGGGGACTAGGCGTATACAATGAGCAGTTCTTC.

This clone has a handful of counts. The gene calls are TRBV7-2 and TRBJ1-4; a possible D gene is TRBD1 (5 bases). V gave up 2 bases and J gave up 0 bases, with 10 bases separating them. This CDR3 contains 16 residues. Germline V lookup: CDR1 SGHTA, CDR2 FQGNSA. Here the CDR3 reads CASSLHATATNEKLFF. Written as DNA, the CDR3 is TGTGCCAGCAGCTTACATGCGACAGCAACTAATGAAAAACTGTTTTTT.

The rearrangement uses TRBV4-2 and TRBJ1-5, with D perhaps TRBD1 (5 bases). V shed 1 base and J shed 3 bases, with 7 bases lying between them. Per germline, CDR1 LGHNA and CDR2 YNFKEQ. The CDR3 contains 14 residues. Here the CDR3 reads CASSQAGPNQPQHF. The CDR3 nucleotides are TGTGCCAGCAGCCAAGCAGGGCCCAATCAGCCCCAGCATTTT.

This clone has only a few counts. This sequence joins TRBV27 and TRBJ1-2, with 12 bases that match TRBD1. This CDR3 is 17 amino acids long. The germline V gene has CDR1 MNHEY and CDR2 SMNVEV (reference sequence). Germline trimming cut 6 bases from V and 7 bases from J; bases unmatched to any gene: 15. CDR3 DNA: TGTGCCAGCAGAATAACGAGCCGGGACAGGGGGCCCGGTGGCTACACCTTC. Translating it yields CASRITSRDRGPGGYTF.

The J gene is TRBJ2-7, the V gene TRBV11-1, with 8 bases aligning to TRBD1. After removal of 4 bases from V and 8 bases from J, the junction contained 22 bases not matched to a gene. Germline CDR1 is SGHAT and CDR2 is FQDESV (reference sequence). This CDR3 comprises 18 residues. CDR3 sequence reads: CASSSRSGGVSVRGKQYF. CDR3 DNA: TGTGCCAGCAGCTCCCGGTCAGGGGGCGTTTCGGTCCGGGGGAAGCAGTACTTC.